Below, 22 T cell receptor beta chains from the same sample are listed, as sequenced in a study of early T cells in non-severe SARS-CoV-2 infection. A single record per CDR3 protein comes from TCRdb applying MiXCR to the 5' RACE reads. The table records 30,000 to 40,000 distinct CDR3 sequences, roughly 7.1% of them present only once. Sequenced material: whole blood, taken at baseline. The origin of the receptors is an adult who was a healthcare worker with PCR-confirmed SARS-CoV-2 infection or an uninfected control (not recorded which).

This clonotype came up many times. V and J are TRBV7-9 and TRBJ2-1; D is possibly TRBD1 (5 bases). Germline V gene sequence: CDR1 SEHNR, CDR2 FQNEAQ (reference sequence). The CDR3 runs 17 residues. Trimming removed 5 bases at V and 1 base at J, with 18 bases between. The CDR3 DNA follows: TGTGCCAGCAGCATCGGAACAGGACGAGCTTCCTACAATGAGCAGTTCTTC. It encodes CASSIGTGRASYNEQFF. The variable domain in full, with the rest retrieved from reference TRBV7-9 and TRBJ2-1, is DTGVSQNPRHKITKRGQNVTFRCDPISEHNRLYWYRQTLGQGPEFLTYFQNEAQLEKSRLLSDRFSAERPKGSFSTLEIQRTEQGDSAMYLCASSIGTGRASYNEQFFGPGTRLTVL.

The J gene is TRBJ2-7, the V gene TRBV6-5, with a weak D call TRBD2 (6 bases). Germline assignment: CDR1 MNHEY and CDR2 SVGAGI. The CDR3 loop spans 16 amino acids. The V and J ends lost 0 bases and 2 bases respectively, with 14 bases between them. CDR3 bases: TGTGCCAGCAGTTACTCGATTGGGACTGAGACCTACGAGCAGTACTTC. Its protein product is CASSYSIGTETYEQYF.

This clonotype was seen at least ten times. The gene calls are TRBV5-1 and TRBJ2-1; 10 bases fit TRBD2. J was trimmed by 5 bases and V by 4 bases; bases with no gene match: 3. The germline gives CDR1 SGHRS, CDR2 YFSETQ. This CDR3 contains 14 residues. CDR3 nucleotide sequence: TGCGCCAGCAGCAAGGGGACTAGCGACAATGAGCAGTTCTTC. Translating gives CASSKGTSDNEQFF.

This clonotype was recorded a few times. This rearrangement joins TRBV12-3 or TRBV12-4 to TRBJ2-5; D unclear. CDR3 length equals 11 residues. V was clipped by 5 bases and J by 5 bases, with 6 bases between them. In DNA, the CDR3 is TGTGCCAGCAGTACCTTGGAGACCCAGTACTTC. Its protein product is CASSTLETQYF.

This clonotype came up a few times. The CDR3 loop reads CASSVDNMAGELFF. As DNA, the CDR3 is TGTGCCAGCAGCGTAGATAATATGGCCGGGGAGCTGTTTTTT. This sequence joins TRBV9 and TRBJ2-2, with no clear D. Trimming shortened V by 0 bases and J by 6 bases, and 9 bases separated the two germline ends. This CDR3 is built from 14 residues. The germline V gene has CDR1 SGDLS and CDR2 YYNGEE.

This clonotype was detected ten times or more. For the CDR3, the DNA is TGTGCCATCAAGACAGACAGGGAGGTCGGGGAGCTGTTTTTT. Translating gives CAIKTDREVGELFF. The chain joins TRBV10-3 to TRBJ2-2; TRBD1 is a possible D gene (7 bases). The CDR3 runs to 14 residues. Per the germline V gene, CDR1 is ENHRY and CDR2 is SYGVKD. V dropped 7 bases and J dropped 7 bases, with 16 bases sitting between them.

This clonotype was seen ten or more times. CDR3: CASRSDRGDYEQYF. In DNA form, the CDR3 reads TGTGCCAGCAGATCCGACAGGGGCGACTACGAGCAGTACTTC. The chain uses TRBV6-2 or TRBV6-3 and TRBJ2-7; 8 nucleotides match TRBD1. Germline CDR1 is MNHEY and CDR2 is SVGEGT. V shed 6 bases, J shed 3 bases, and the junction held 7 bases outside the gene matches. This CDR3 has 14 amino acids.

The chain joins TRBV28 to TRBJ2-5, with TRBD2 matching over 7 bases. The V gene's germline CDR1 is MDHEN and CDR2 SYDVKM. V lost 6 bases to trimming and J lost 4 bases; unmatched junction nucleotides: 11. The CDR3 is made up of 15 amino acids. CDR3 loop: CASSPGLGSGETQYF. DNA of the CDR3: TGTGCCAGCAGCCCAGGACTAGGAAGCGGAGAGACCCAGTACTTC.

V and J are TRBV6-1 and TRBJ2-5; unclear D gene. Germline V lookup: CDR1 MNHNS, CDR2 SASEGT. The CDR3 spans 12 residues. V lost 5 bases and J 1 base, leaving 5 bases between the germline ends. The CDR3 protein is CASSNSQETQYF. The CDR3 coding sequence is TGTGCCAGCAGTAACTCCCAAGAGACCCAGTACTTC.

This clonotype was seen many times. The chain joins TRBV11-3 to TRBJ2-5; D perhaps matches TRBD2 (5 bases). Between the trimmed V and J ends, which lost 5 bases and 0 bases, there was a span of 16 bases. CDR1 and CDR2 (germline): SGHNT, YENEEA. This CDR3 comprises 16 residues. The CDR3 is CASSRQLSGNQETQYF. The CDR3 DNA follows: TGTGCCAGCAGCCGACAACTCAGCGGCAACCAAGAGACCCAGTACTTC.

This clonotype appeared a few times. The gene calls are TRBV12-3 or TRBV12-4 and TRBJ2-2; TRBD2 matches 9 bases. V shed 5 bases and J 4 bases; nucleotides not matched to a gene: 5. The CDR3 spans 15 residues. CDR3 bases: TGTGCCAGCAGTGGTAGCGGGAGTCTCACCGGGGAGCTGTTTTTT. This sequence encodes CASSGSGSLTGELFF.

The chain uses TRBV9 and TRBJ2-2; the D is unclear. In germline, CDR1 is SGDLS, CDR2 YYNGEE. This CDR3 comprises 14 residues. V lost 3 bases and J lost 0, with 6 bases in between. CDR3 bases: TGTGCCAGCAGCGGGTTAACGAACACCGGGGAGCTGTTTTTT. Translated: CASSGLTNTGELFF.

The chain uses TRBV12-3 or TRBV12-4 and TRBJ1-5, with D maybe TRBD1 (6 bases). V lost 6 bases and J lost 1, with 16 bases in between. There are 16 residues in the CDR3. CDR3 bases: TGTGCCAGCAGGCGCGGGGGCGGAGGCAGCAATCAGCCCCAGCATTTT. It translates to CASRRGGGGSNQPQHF.

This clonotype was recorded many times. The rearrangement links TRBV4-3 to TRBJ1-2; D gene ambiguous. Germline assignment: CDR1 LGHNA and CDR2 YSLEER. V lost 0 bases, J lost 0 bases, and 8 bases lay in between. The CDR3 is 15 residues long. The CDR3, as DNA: TGCGCCAGCAGCCAAGACAGGTTTTCTAACTATGGCTACACCTTC. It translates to CASSQDRFSNYGYTF.

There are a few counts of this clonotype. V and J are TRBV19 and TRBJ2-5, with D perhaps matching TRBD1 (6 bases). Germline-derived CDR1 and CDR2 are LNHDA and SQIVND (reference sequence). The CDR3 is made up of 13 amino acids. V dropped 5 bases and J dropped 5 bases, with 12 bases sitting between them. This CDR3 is CASSQTGYETQYF. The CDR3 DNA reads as TGTGCCAGTAGTCAAACAGGGTACGAGACCCAGTACTTC.

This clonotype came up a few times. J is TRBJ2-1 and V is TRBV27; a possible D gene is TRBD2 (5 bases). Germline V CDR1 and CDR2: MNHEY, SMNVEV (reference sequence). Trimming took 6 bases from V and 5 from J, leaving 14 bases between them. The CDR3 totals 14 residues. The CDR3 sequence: CASSRWPEDNEQFF. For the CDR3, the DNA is TGTGCCAGCAGCCGGTGGCCGGAGGACAATGAGCAGTTCTTC.

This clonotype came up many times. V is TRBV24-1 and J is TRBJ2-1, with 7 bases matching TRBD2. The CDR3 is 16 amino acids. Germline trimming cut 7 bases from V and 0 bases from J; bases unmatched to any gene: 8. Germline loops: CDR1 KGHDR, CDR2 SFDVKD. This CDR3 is CATSPLAGGSYNEQFF. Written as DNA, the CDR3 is TGTGCCACCAGCCCTTTAGCGGGCGGCTCCTACAATGAGCAGTTCTTC.

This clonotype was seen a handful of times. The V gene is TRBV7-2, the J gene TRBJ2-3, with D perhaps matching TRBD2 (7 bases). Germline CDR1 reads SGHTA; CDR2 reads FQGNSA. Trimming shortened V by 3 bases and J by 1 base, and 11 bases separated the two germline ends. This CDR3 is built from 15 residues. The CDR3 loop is CASSFWGGGTDTQYF. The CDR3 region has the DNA TGTGCCAGCAGCTTCTGGGGGGGCGGCACAGATACGCAGTATTTT.

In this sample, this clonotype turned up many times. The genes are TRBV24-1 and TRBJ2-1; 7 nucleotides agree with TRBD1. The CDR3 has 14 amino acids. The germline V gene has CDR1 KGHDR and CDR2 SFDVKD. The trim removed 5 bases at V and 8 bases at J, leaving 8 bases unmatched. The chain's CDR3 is CATSASTGSDEQFF. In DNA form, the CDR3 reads TGTGCCACCAGTGCCTCGACAGGGAGCGATGAGCAGTTCTTC.

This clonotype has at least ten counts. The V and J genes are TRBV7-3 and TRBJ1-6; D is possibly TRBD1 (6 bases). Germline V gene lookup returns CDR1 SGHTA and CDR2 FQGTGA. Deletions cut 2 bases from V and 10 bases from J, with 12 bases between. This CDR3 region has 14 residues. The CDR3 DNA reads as TGTGCCAGCAGCTTAGGGGGCAGTGGATCACCCCTCCACTTT. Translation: CASSLGGSGSPLHF.

This CDR3 is CASSLLSGGEGYEQYF. The CDR3 DNA sequence: TGCGCCAGCAGCTTGTTGTCTGGGGGCGAGGGTTACGAGCAGTACTTC. V and J are TRBV5-1 and TRBJ2-7; a possible D gene is TRBD1 (6 bases). With 1 base removed from V and 4 bases from J, the gap between germline ends came to 18 bases. Germline V lookup: CDR1 SGHRS, CDR2 YFSETQ. The CDR3 is 16 residues long.

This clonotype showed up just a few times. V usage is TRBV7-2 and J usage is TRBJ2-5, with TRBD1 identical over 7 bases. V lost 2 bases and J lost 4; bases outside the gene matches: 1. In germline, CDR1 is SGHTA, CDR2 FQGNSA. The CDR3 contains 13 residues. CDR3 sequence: CASSLYRGETQYF. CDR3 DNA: TGTGCCAGCAGCTTATACAGGGGAGAGACCCAGTACTTC.